This T cell receptor beta chain was retrieved from a study of blood T cells in healthy people across ages. This CDR3 has 16 amino acids. Trimming removed 0 bases from V and 8 bases from J; junction bases left unmatched: 8. The germline gives CDR1 MNHNY, CDR2 SVGAGI (reference sequence). With a J-beta primer mix and a sample-barcoded 5' primer, a second PCR ran 7 to 11 cycles. TCRdb independently ran MiXCR on the 5' RACE reads; one entry per CDR3 protein. The sample includes roughly 900,000 distinct CDR3 sequences, roughly 50% of them seen just once. The sample taken for sequencing was blood. The receptor was derived from a man aged 25 to 40 in good health. The genes are TRBV6-6 and TRBJ2-3; 10 positions match TRBD1. The CDR3 sequence: CASSYSGQGISVTQYF. The CDR3, as DNA: TGTGCCAGCAGTTACTCGGGACAGGGGATTAGTGTTACGCAGTATTTT.